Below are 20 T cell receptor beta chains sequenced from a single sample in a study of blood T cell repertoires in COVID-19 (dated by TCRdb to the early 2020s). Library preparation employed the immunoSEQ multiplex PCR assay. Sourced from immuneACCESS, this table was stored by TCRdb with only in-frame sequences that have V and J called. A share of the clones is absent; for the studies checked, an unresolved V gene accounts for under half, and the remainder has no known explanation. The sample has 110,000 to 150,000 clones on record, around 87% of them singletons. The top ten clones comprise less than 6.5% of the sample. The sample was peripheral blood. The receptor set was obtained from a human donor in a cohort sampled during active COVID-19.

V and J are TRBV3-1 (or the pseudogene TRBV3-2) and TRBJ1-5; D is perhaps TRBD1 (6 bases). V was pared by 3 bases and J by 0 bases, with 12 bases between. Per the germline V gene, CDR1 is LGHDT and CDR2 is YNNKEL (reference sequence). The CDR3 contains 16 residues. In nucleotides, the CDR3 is TGTGCCAGCAGCCAGTCCCAGGGGTATAGCAATCAGCCCCAGCATTTT. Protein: CASSQSQGYSNQPQHF.

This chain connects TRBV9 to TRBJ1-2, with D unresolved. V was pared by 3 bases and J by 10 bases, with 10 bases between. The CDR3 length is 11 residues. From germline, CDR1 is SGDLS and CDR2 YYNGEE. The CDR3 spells CASSAGYDYTF. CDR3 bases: TGTGCCAGCAGCGCAGGCTACGACTACACCTTC.

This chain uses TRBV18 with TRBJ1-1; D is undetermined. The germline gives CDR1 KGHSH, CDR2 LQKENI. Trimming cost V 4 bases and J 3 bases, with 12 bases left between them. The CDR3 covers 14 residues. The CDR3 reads CASSRTAGDTEAFF. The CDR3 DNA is TGTGCCAGCTCACGGACGGCCGGGGACACTGAAGCTTTCTTT.

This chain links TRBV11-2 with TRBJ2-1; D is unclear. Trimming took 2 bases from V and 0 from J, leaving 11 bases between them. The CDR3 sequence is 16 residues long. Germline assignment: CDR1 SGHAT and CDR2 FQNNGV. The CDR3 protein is CASSLSEISSYNEQFF. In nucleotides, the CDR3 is TGTGCCAGCAGCTTATCTGAGATTAGCTCCTACAATGAGCAGTTCTTC.

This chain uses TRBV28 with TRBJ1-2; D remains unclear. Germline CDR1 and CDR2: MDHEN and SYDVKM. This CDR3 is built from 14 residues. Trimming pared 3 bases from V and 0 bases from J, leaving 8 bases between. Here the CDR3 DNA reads TGTGCCAGCAGTTTGGACTTAGCTAACTATGGCTACACCTTC. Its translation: CASSLDLANYGYTF.

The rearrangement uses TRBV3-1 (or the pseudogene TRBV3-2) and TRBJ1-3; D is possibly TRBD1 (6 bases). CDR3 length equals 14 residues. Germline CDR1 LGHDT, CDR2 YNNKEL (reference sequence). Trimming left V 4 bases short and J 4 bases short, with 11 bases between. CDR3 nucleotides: TGTGCCAGCAGCCTCGAGGGGGAGGGAAACACCATATATTTT. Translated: CASSLEGEGNTIYF.

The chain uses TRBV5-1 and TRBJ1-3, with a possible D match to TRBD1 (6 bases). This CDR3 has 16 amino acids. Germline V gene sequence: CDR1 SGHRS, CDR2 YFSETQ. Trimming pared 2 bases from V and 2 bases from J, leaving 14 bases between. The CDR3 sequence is CASSLGGEAPGNTIYF. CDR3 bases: TGCGCCAGCAGCTTAGGGGGAGAGGCCCCTGGAAACACCATATATTTT.

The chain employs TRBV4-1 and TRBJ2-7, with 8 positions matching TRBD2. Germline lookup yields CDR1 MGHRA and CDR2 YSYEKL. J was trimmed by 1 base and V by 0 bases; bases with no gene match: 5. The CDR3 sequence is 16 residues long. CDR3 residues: CASSQEAGVVSYEQYF. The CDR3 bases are TGCGCCAGCAGCCAAGAAGCGGGAGTAGTATCCTACGAGCAGTACTTC.

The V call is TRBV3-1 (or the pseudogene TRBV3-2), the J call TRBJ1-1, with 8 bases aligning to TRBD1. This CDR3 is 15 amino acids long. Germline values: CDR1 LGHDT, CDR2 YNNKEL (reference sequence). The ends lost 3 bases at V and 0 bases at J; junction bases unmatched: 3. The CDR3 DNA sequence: TGTGCCAGCAGCCAGTCGACAGGGGTGAACACTGAAGCTTTCTTT. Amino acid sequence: CASSQSTGVNTEAFF.

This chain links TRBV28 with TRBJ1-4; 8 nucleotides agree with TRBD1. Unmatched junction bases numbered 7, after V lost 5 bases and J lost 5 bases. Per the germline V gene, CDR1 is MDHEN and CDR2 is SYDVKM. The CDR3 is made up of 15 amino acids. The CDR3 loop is CASSPWTGINEKLFF. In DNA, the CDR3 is TGTGCCAGCAGTCCCTGGACAGGGATAAATGAAAAACTGTTTTTT.

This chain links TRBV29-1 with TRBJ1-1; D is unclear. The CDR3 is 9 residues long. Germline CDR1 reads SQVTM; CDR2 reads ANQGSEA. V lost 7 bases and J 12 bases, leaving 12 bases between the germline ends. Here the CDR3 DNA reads TGCAGCGACGACTTAAGCTCTTTCTTT. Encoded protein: CSDDLSSFF.

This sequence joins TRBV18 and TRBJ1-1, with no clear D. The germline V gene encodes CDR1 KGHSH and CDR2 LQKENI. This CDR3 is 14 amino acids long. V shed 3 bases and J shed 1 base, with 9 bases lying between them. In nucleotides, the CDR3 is TGTGCCAGCTCACCCCTCGACACGAACACTGAAGCTTTCTTT. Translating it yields CASSPLDTNTEAFF.

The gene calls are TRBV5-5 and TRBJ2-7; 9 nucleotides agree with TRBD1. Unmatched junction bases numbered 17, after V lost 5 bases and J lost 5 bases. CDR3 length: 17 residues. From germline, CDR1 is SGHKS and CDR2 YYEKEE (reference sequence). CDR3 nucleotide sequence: TGTGCCAGCAGTCCCCTGGGCACCGGGACAGGGCTGAACGAGCAGTACTTC. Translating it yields CASSPLGTGTGLNEQYF.

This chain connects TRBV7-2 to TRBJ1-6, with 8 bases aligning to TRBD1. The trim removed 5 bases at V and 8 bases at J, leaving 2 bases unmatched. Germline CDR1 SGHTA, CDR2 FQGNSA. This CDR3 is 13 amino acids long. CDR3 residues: CASSMTGDSPLHF. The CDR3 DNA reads TGTGCCAGCAGCATGACAGGGGATTCACCCCTCCACTTT.

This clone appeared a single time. The CDR3 DNA reads as TGTGCCAGCAGCATTGGACTTAACACTGAAGCTTTCTTT. It yields the protein CASSIGLNTEAFF. The chain links TRBV11-1 to TRBJ1-1, with no clear D. The V gene's germline CDR1 is SGHAT and CDR2 FQDESV (reference sequence). The CDR3 runs to 13 residues. Trimming cost V 5 bases and J 2 bases, with 9 bases left between them.

This CDR3 reads CSVGGGENTEAFF. The CDR3 DNA is TGCAGCGTCGGCGGGGGGGAGAACACTGAAGCTTTCTTT. The V and J genes are TRBV29-1 and TRBJ1-1; tentatively, D is TRBD1 (5 bases). Germline loops: CDR1 SQVTM, CDR2 ANQGSEA. The V and J ends lost 6 bases and 1 base respectively, with 12 bases between them. The CDR3 is 13 amino acids.

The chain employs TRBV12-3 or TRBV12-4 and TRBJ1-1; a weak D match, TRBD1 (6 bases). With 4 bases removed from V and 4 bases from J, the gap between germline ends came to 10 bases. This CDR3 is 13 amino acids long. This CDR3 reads CASSWRGGTEAFF. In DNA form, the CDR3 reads TGTGCCAGCAGTTGGAGGGGGGGCACTGAAGCTTTCTTT.

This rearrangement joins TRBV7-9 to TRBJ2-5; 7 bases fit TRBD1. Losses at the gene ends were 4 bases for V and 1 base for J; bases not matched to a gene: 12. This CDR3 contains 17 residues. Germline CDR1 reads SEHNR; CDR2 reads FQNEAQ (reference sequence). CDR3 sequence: CASSYPRGRRSQETQYF. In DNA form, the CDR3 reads TGTGCCAGCAGCTACCCTAGGGGGCGAAGGAGCCAAGAGACCCAGTACTTC.

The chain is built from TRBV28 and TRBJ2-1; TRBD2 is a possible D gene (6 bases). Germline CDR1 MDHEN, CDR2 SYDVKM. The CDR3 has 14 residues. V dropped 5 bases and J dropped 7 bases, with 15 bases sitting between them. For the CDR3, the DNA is TGTGCCAGCAGTGTCGGGACTGGGTATAATGAGCAGTTCTTC. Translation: CASSVGTGYNEQFF.

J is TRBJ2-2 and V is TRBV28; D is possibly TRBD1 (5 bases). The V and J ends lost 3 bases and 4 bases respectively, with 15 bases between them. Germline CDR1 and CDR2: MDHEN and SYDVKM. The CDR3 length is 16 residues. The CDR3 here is CASSFSPFGATGELFF. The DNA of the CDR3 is TGTGCCAGCAGTTTTTCTCCCTTTGGGGCCACCGGGGAGCTGTTTTTT. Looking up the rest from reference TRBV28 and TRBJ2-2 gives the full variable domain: DVKVTQSSRYLVKRTGEKVFLECVQDMDHENMFWYRQDPGLGLRLIYFSYDVKMKEKGDIPEGYSVSREKKERFSLILESASTNQTSMYLCASSFSPFGATGELFFGEGSRLTVL.